The present TCR beta chain was sequenced within a study of vaccination and CD4 T cells after COVID-19. As regards this clonotype: The antigen is not known.

With the Oncomine TCR Beta short-read assay, DNA from cultured CD4+ T cells was sequenced. One entry per CDR3 protein, called by TCRdb with MiXCR from the PCR reads. In the table there are some 9,600 distinct CDR3 sequences, around a quarter of which are singletons. Treatment in this sample: roughly 10-day PBMC culture with coronavirus spike peptide pools or control peptides (ViraFEST assay). Following expansion of antigen-specific T cells with peptide pools, ViraFEST then sequenced TCRs. Culture of a few million PBMCs per well took place with 8.5 to 10 IU/ml IL-2 and roughly 10 ug/ml peptide pools. Negative selection recovered the CD4+ T cells once they had spent about eleven days in culture. The sequence derives from a human donor who received a COVID-19 vaccine. The input for sequencing was CD4+ T cells from blood, cultured in vitro, taken before SARS-CoV-2 vaccination.

This CDR3 is CASSYVGPGGTQYF. The CDR3 DNA follows: TGTGCCAGCAGTTATGTGGGACCGGGGGGGACCCAGTACTTC. The chain is built from TRBV6-5 and TRBJ2-5; 7 nucleotides align to TRBD2. Looked up from germline, CDR1 is MNHEY and CDR2 is SVGAGI. The length of the CDR3 is 14 residues. Trimming took 3 bases from V and 7 from J; bases not matched to a gene: 8.